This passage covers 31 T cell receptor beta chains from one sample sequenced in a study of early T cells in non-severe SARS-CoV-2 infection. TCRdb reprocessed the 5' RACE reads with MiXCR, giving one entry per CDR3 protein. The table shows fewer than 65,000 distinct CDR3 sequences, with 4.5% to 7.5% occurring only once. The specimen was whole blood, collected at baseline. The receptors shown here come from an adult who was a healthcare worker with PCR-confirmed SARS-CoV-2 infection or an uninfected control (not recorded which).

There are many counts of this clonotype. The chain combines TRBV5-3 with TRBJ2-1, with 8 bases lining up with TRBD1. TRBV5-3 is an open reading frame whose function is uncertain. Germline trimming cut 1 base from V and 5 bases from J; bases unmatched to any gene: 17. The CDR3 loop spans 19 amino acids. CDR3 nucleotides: TGTGCCAGAAGCTTGTGCTCCACCAGAGACAGGGGATCACACAATGAGCAGTTCTTC. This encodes CARSLCSTRDRGSHNEQFF.

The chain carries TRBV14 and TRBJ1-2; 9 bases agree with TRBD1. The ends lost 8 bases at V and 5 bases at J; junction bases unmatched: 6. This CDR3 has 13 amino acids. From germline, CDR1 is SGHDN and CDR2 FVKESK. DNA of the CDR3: TGTGCCAGCGAGAACAGGGGGCCGTATGGCTACACCTTC. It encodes CASENRGPYGYTF.

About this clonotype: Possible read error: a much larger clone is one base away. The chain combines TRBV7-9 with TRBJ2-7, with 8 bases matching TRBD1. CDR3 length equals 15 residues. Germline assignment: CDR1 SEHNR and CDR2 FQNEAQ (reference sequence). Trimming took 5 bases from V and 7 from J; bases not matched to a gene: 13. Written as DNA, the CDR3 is TGTGCCAGCAGCCCCGGGACAGGCCTTACGAGGGAGCAGTACTTC. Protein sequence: CASSPGTGLTREQYF.

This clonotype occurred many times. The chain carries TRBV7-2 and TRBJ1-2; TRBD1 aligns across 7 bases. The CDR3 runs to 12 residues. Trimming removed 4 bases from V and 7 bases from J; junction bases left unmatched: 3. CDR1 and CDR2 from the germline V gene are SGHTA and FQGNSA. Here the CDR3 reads CASSSGGVGYTF. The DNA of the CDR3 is TGTGCCAGCAGCTCAGGGGGGGTTGGCTACACCTTC.

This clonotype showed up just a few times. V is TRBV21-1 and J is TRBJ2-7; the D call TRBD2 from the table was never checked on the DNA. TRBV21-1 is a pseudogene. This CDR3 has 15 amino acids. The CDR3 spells CASTPTSGGAYEQYF. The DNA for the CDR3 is TGTGCCAGCACCCCCACTAGCGGAGGTGCCTACGAGCAGTACTTC.

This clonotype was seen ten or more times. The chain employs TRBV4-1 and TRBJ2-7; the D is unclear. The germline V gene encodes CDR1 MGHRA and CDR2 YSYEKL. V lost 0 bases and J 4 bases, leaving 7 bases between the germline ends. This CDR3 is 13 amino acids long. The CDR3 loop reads CASSQDLSYEQYF. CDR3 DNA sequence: TGCGCCAGCAGCCAAGATCTCAGTTACGAGCAGTACTTC.

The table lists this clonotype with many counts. The CDR3 DNA reads as TGCAGCGTTCTCCGATTGGACACTGAAGCTTTCTTT. Its translation: CSVLRLDTEAFF. This chain joins TRBV29-1 and TRBJ1-1; D gene unclear. Germline-derived CDR1 and CDR2 are SQVTM and ANQGSEA. Between the trimmed V and J ends, which lost 5 bases and 3 bases, there was a span of 10 bases. This CDR3 has 12 amino acids.

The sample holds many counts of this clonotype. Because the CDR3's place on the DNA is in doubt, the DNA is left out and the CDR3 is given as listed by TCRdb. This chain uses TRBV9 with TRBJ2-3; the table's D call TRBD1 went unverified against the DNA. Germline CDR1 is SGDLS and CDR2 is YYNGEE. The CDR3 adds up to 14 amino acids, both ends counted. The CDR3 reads CASSVAVGTPDRYF.

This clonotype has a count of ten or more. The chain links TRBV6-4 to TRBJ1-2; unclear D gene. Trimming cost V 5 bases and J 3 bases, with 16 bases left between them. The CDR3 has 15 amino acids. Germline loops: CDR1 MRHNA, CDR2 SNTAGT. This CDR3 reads CASSNNGGGYYGYTF. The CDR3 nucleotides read TGTGCCAGCAGTAATAACGGAGGAGGGTACTATGGCTACACCTTC.

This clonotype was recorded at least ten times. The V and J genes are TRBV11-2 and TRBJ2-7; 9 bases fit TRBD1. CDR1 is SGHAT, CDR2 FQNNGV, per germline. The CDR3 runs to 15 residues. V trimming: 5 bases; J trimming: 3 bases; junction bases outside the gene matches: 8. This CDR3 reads CASSLWGQGGYEQYF. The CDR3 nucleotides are TGTGCCAGCAGCCTTTGGGGACAGGGTGGCTACGAGCAGTACTTC.

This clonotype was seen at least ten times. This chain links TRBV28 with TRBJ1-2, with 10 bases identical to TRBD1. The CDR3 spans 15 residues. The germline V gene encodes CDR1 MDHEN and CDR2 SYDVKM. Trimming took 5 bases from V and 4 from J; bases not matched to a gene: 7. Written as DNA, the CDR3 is TGTGCCAGCAGTAAGCCGGGACAGGGGCTCTATGGCTACACCTTC. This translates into CASSKPGQGLYGYTF.

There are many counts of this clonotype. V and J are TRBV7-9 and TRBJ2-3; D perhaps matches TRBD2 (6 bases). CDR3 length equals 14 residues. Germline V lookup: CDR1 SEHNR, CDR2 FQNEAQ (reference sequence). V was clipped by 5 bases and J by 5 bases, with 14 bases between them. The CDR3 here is CASSHRRGGDTQYF. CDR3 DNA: TGTGCCAGCAGCCATCGGAGGGGAGGAGATACGCAGTATTTT.

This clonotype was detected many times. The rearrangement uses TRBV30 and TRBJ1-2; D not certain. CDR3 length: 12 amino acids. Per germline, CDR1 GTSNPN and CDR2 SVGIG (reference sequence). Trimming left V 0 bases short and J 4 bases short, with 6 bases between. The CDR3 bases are TGTGCCTGGAGTGTCTTAGGCTATGGCTACACCTTC. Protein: CAWSVLGYGYTF.

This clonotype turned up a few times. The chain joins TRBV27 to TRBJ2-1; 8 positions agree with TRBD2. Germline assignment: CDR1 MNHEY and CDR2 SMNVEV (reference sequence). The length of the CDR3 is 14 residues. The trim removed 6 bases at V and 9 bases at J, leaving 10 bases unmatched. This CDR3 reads CASRPGLGISEQFF. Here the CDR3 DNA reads TGTGCCAGCAGACCGGGACTAGGGATTAGTGAGCAGTTCTTC.

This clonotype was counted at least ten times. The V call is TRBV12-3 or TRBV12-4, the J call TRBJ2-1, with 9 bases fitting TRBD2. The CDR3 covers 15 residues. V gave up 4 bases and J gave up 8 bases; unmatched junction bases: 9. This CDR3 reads CASSSRSGSTDEQFF. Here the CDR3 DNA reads TGTGCCAGCAGTTCCCGTAGCGGGAGTACGGATGAGCAGTTCTTC.

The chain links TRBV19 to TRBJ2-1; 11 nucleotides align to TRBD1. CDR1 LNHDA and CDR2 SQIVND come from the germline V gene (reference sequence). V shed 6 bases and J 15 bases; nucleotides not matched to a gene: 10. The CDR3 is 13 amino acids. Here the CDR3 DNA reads TGTGCCAGTAGACCCTCCGGGACAGGGGGATTGTTCTTC. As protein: CASRPSGTGGLFF.

In DNA, the CDR3 is TGTGCCAGCAGCTTAGCCCCGCCAGGGGGGGGCACAGATACGCAGTATTTT. Translation gives CASSLAPPGGGTDTQYF. This chain links TRBV11-2 with TRBJ2-3, with D perhaps TRBD1 or TRBD2 (7 bases each). The CDR3 has 17 amino acids. Germline CDR1 is SGHAT and CDR2 is FQNNGV. V was shortened by 1 base and J by 1 base, with 15 bases between the two germline ends.

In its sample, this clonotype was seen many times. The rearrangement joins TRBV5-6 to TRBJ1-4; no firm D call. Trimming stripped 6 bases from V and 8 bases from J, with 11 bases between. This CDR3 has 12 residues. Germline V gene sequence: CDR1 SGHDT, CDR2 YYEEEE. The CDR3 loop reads CASTLRGEKLFF. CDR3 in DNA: TGTGCCAGCACCCTACGGGGAGAAAAACTGTTTTTT.

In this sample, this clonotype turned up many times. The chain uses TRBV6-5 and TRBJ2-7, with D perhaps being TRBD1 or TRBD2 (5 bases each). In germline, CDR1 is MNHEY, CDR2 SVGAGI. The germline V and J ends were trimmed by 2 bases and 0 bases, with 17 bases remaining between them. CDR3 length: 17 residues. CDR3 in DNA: TGTGCCAGCAGTTACAATCGGGGCGCACTATACTCCTACGAGCAGTACTTC. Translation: CASSYNRGALYSYEQYF.

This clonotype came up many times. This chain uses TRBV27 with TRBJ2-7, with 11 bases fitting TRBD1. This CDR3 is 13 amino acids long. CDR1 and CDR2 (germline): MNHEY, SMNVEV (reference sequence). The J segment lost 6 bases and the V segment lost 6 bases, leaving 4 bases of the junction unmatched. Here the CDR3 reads CASSSGTGGEQYF. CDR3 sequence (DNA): TGTGCCAGCAGCTCCGGGACAGGGGGCGAGCAGTACTTC.

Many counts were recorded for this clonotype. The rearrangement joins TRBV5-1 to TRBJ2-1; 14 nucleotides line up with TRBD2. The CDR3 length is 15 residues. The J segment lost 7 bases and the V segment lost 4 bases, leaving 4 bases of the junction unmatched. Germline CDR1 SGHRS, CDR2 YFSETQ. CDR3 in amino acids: CASSPRTSGGNEQFF. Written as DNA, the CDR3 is TGCGCCAGCAGCCCCCGGACTAGCGGGGGGAATGAGCAGTTCTTC.

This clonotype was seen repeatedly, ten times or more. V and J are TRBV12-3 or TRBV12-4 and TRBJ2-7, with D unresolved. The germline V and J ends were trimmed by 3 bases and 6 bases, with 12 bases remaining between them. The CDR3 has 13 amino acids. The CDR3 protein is CASSLNSHGEQYF. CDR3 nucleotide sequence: TGTGCCAGCAGTTTGAACTCCCACGGCGAGCAGTACTTC.

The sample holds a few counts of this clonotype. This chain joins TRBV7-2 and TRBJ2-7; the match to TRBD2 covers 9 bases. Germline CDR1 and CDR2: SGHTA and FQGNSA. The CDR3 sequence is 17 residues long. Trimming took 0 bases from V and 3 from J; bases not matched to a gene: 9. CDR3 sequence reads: CASSLALRLAAFYEQYF. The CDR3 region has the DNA TGTGCCAGCAGCTTAGCCCTGAGACTAGCGGCCTTCTACGAGCAGTACTTC.

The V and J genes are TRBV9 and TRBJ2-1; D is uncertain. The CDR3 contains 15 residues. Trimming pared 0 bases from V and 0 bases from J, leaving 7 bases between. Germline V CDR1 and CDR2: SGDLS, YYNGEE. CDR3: CASSVGWGSYNEQFF. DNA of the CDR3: TGTGCCAGCAGCGTAGGGTGGGGCTCCTACAATGAGCAGTTCTTC. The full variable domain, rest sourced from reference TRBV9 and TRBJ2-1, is DSGVTQTPKHLITATGQRVTLRCSPRSGDLSVYWYQQSLDQGLQFLIQYYNGEERAKGNILERFSAQQFPDLHSELNLSSLELGDSALYFCASSVGWGSYNEQFFGPGTRLTVL.

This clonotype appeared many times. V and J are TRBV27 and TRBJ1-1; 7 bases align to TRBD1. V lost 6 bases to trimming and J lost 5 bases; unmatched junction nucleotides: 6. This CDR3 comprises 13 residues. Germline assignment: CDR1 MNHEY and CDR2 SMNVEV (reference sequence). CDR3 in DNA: TGTGCCAGCAGCGACAGGGTAGGGACTGAAGCTTTCTTT. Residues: CASSDRVGTEAFF.

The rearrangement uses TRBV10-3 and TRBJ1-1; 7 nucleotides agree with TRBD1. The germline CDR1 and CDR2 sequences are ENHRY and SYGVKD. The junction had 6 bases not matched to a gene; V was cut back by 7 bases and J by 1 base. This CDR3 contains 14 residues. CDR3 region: CAITRDRENTEAFF. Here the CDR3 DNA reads TGTGCCATCACCCGAGACAGGGAGAACACTGAAGCTTTCTTT.

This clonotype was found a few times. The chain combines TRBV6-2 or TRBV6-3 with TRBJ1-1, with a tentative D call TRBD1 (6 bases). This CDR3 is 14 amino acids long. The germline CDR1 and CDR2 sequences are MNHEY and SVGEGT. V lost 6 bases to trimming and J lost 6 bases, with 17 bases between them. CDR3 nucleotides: TGTGCCAGCAGAGAGGACAGACATCTCGCTGAAGCTTTCTTT. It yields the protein CASREDRHLAEAFF.

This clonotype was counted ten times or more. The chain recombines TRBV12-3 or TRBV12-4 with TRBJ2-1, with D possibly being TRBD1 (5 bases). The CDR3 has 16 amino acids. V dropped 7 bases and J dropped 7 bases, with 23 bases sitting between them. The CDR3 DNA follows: TGTGCCAGCACCCCCTTAAGGGGTAGCAGGGATAATGAGCAGTTCTTC. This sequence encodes CASTPLRGSRDNEQFF.

Written as DNA, the CDR3 is TGTGCCACCAGTGACGACCCGGGCCAAGATACGCAGTATTTT. Encoded protein: CATSDDPGQDTQYF. The rearrangement links TRBV24-1 to TRBJ2-3; unclear D gene. Per germline, CDR1 KGHDR and CDR2 SFDVKD. CDR3 length: 14 amino acids. Trimming shortened V by 4 bases and J by 5 bases, and 12 bases separated the two germline ends.

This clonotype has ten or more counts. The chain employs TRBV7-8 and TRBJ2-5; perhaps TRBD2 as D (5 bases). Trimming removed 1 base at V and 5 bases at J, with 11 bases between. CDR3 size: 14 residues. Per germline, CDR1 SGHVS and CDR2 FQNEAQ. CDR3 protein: CASSLGSSRETQYF. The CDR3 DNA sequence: TGTGCCAGCAGCTTAGGATCTAGCAGGGAGACCCAGTACTTC.

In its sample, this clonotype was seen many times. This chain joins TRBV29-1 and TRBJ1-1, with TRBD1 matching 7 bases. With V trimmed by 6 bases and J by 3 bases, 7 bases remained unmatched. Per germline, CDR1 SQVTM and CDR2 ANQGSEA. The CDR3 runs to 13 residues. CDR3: CSVAWTGDTEAFF. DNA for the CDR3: TGCAGCGTGGCCTGGACAGGAGACACTGAAGCTTTCTTT.